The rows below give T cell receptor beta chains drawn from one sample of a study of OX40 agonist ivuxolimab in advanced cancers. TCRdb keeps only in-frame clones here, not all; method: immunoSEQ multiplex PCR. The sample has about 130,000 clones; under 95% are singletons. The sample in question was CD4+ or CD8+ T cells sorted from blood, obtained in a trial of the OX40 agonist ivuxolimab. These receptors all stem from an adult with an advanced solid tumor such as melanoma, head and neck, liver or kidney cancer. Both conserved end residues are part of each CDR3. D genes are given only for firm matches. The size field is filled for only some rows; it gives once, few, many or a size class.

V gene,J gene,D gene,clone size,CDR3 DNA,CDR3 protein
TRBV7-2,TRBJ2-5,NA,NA,TGTGCCAGCAGTTATCGACCTCTAGAGACCCAGTACTTC,CASSYRPLETQYF
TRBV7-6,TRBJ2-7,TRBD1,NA,TGTGCCAGCAGCCCTTCCTACAGGGGTAATGAGGACGAGCAGTACTTC,CASSPSYRGNEDEQYF
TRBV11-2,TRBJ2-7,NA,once,TGTGCCAGCAGAGAGCCGGGCACCTACGAGCAGTACTTC,CASREPGTYEQYF
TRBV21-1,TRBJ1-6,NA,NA,TGTGCCAGCAGGACAGGGGCAAATTCACCCCTCCACTTT,CASRTGANSPLHF
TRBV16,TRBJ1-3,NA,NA,TGTGCCAGCAGCCAATCCTCAGGAGGAAACACCATATATTTT,CASSQSSGGNTIYF
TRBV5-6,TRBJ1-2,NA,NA,TGTGCCAGCAGCTTAGGCGTACAAGGCGACTATGGCTACACCTTC,CASSLGVQGDYGYTF
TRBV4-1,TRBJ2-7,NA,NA,TGCGCCAGCAGCCAAGGAGAGCCGGCCCTTTACGAGCAGTACTTC,CASSQGEPALYEQYF
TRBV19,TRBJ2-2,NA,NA,TGTGCCAGTAGTATCTGGTGGCCCACCGGGGAGCTGTTTTTT,CASSIWWPTGELFF
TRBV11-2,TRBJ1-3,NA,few,TGTGCCAGCAGCTTAGCGGGCGGTGGGCCTGGAAACACCATATATTTT,CASSLAGGGPGNTIYF
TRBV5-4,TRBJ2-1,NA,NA,TGTGCCAGCAGCCAAGATAGGGGTTCGGGTCTTTGGTTCTTC,CASSQDRGSGLWFF
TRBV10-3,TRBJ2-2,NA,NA,TGTGCCATCAGTGAGCCAGGGATAGGGAACACCGGGGAGCTGTTTTTT,CAISEPGIGNTGELFF
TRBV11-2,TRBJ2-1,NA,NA,TGTGCCAGCAGCCCGGTTGGGGTGGTTGAGCAGTTCTTC,CASSPVGVVEQFF
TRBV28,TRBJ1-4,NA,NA,TGTGCCAGTTGGAGACAGAGGAGGTATGAAAAACTGTTTTTT,CASWRQRRYEKLFF
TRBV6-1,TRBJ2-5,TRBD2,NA,TGTGCCAGCAGTGAAGGGGGTAGCGGGGGAGAGACCCAGTACTTC,CASSEGGSGGETQYF
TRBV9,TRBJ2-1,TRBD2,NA,TGTGCCAGCAGCGTTGGGACTAGCGAACACAATGAGCAGTTCTTC,CASSVGTSEHNEQFF
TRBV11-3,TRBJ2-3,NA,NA,TGTGCCAGCAGCGGAGGGGGTTCTAGCACAGATACGCAGTATTTT,CASSGGGSSTDTQYF
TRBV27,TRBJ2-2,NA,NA,TGTGCCAGCTATCCAGAACCCCTACCGAACACCGGGGAGCTGTTTTTT,CASYPEPLPNTGELFF
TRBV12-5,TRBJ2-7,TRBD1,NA,TGTGCTAGTGCTAGGGACAGGGTCTACGAGCAGTACTTC,CASARDRVYEQYF
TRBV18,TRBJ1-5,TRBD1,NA,TGTGCCAGCTCTCCGGGAGGGGGCCCCCGGGCCCAGCATTTT,CASSPGGGPRAQHF
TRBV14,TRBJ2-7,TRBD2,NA,TGTGCCAGCAGCCAGGGCATACTAGCGGGAGGGTCCTACGAGCAGTACTTC,CASSQGILAGGSYEQYF
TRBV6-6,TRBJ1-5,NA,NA,TGTGCCAGCAGTTACCGGGGGGGGGCCCAGCCCCAGCATTTT,CASSYRGGAQPQHF
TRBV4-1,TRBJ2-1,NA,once,TGCGCCAGCAGCCAAGATGGGCAGTTCTACAATGAGCAGTTCTTC,CASSQDGQFYNEQFF
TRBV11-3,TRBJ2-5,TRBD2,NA,TGTGCCAGCAGCTTGTTCGGGTCCGGGGGGGAGACCCAGTACTTC,CASSLFGSGGETQYF
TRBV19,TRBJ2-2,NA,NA,TGTGCCAGTAGGAACCCGGACCTCGTCGCCGGGGAGCTGTTTTTT,CASRNPDLVAGELFF
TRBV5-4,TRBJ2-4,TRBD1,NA,TGTGCCAGCAGCCTGGGGACAGGGGTTGGGGCCAAAAACATTCAGTACTTC,CASSLGTGVGAKNIQYF
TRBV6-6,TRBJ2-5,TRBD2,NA,TGTGCCAGCAGTCCTTTTAGCGGGACGGGGGAGACCCAGTACTTC,CASSPFSGTGETQYF
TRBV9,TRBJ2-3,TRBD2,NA,TGTGCCAGCAGCGTAGCTGAAACGGGACTACTCATTACGCAGTATTTT,CASSVAETGLLITQYF